The rows below give T cell receptor beta chains drawn from one sample of a study of T-cell reconstitution after alpha-beta-depleted transplantation in children. TCRdb recomputed calls from the PCR reads with MiXCR, one row per CDR3 protein. The sample lists approximately 1,000,000 distinct CDR3 sequences, around 30% occurring once. The specimen comprised PBMCs, mostly from graft donor cells, sampled 360 days after TCRalphabeta/CD19-depleted stem cell transplant. These receptors were obtained from a boy under three years old who had a stem cell transplant for SCID, so the T cells may come from the graft donor. The CDR3 runs from the conserved cysteine through the conserved F or W. The D gene is left open where the match is weak. Size tells how often a clone was seen (once, few, many) or the class of an expanded clone, and some rows leave it out.

J | D | size | V | CDR3 | DNA
TRBJ2-4 | - | - | TRBV12-3/TRBV12-4 | CASSLGAHSQNIQYF | TGTGCCAGCAGCCTCGGGGCCCATAGCCAAAACATTCAGTACTTC
TRBJ1-1 | TRBD1 | - | TRBV5-1 | CASSPGTVVRTEAFF | TGCGCCAGCAGTCCCGGGACAGTCGTGAGGACTGAAGCTTTCTTT
TRBJ2-7 | - | - | TRBV6-1 | CASSTGGAAYEQYF | TGTGCCAGCAGTACAGGGGGGGCTGCCTACGAGCAGTACTTC
TRBJ2-5 | - | - | TRBV5-1 | CASSLIAGMWETQYF | TGCGCCAGCAGCTTGATTGCGGGGATGTGGGAGACCCAGTACTTC
TRBJ2-7 | - | - | TRBV4-1 | CASSQTHPGVDYEQYF | TGCGCCAGCAGCCAAACGCACCCGGGGGTTGACTACGAGCAGTACTTC
TRBJ2-3 | TRBD1 | - | TRBV24-1 | CATSEKGARADTQYF | TGTGCCACCAGTGAGAAGGGGGCGAGGGCAGATACGCAGTATTTT
TRBJ1-1 | - | - | TRBV12-3/TRBV12-4 | CASSSQQGDTEAFF | TGTGCCAGCAGTTCCCAACAGGGAGACACTGAAGCTTTCTTT
TRBJ2-7 | TRBD1 | many | TRBV20-1 | CSAGQGTYEQYF | TGCAGCGCCGGACAGGGGACCTACGAGCAGTACTTC
TRBJ2-1 | - | - | TRBV29-1 | CSVGLLGGNEQFF | TGCAGCGTTGGGCTACTTGGAGGCAATGAGCAGTTCTTC
TRBJ2-7 | TRBD1 | - | TRBV28 | CASSPGTGRDEQYF | TGTGCCAGCAGTCCCGGGACAGGGCGGGACGAGCAGTACTTC
TRBJ2-7 | - | few | TRBV7-9 | CASSLVPAYEQYF | TGTGCCAGCAGCTTAGTGCCTGCCTACGAGCAGTACTTC
TRBJ2-2 | - | few | TRBV9 | CASSVVGGLNTGELFF | TGTGCCAGCAGCGTAGTTGGTGGACTGAACACCGGGGAGCTGTTTTTT
TRBJ1-2 | - | - | TRBV6-1 | CASRDPRNNGYTF | TGTGCCAGCCGGGACCCGAGAAATAATGGCTACACCTTC
TRBJ2-3 | - | - | TRBV12-3/TRBV12-4 | CASSSTNTDTQYF | TGTGCCAGCAGTTCGACTAACACAGATACGCAGTATTTT
TRBJ2-7 | - | few | TRBV4-2 | CASSQDLGNGQYF | TGTGCCAGCAGCCAAGATTTGGGGAATGGGCAGTACTTC
TRBJ1-1 | - | - | TRBV20-1 | CSARAPTGNTEAFF | TGCAGTGCTAGAGCCCCGACGGGGAACACTGAAGCTTTCTTT
TRBJ2-2 | TRBD2 | - | TRBV3-1 | CASSQVLAVVGGELFF | TGTGCCAGCAGCCAAGTCCTAGCGGTGGTTGGTGGGGAGCTGTTTTTT
TRBJ2-7 | - | few | TRBV12-3/TRBV12-4 | CASSLYGHEQYF | TGTGCCAGCAGTTTATACGGCCACGAGCAGTACTTC
TRBJ2-7 | TRBD1 | - | TRBV12-3/TRBV12-4 | CASTPVGGHEQYF | TGTGCCAGCACCCCGGTAGGGGGCCACGAGCAGTACTTC
TRBJ2-1 | TRBD1 | - | TRBV5-1 | CASSFYPGQGGHEQFF | TGCGCCAGCAGCTTCTACCCGGGACAGGGGGGCCATGAGCAGTTCTTC
TRBJ2-4 | - | - | TRBV4-3 | CASSRTKGGGQNIQYF | TGCGCCAGCAGCCGCACGAAGGGGGGAGGCCAAAACATTCAGTACTTC
TRBJ2-3 | - | - | TRBV4-2 | CASSQDRGLLRISRDTQYF | TGTGCCAGCAGCCAAGATCGAGGTCTTCTACGCATTTCGAGGGATACGCAGTATTTT
TRBJ2-2 | - | - | TRBV20-1 | CSAGRDTGELFF | TGCAGTGCGGGCAGGGACACCGGGGAGCTGTTTTTT
TRBJ2-1 | - | - | TRBV30 | CAWSKRRRAIEQFF | TGTGCCTGGTCTAAAAGGCGACGCGCGATCGAGCAGTTCTTC
TRBJ1-4 | TRBD1 | - | TRBV6-1 | CASTGTGQINEKLFF | TGTGCCAGCACGGGCACGGGACAGATTAATGAAAAACTGTTTTTT
TRBJ2-7 | TRBD2 | - | TRBV18 | CASSPDPSGAIYEQYF | TGTGCCAGCTCGCCCGACCCTAGCGGGGCAATCTACGAGCAGTACTTC
TRBJ2-1 | - | few | TRBV2 | CASSVDTEQFF | TGTGCCAGCAGTGTTGACACTGAGCAGTTCTTC
TRBJ1-2 | - | few | TRBV25-1 | CASSEFGTHYGYTF | TGTGCCAGCAGTGAATTTGGGACCCACTATGGCTACACCTTC
TRBJ2-5 | - | - | TRBV15 | CATTKGRKETQYF | TGTGCCACCACCAAAGGACGGAAAGAGACCCAGTACTTC
TRBJ2-2 | TRBD1 | few | TRBV20-1 | CSAGPDRGRTGELFF | TGCAGTGCCGGGCCTGACAGGGGCAGGACCGGGGAGCTGTTTTTT
TRBJ2-1 | TRBD1 | - | TRBV29-1 | CSVEGQGMSYNEQFF | TGCAGCGTTGAGGGACAGGGGATGAGCTACAATGAGCAGTTCTTC
TRBJ1-2 | - | - | TRBV7-9 | CASSRPAGTRYTF | TGTGCCAGCAGCCGACCGGCGGGCACACGCTACACCTTC
TRBJ2-7 | TRBD1 | - | TRBV15 | CATSRDNYRGSYEQYF | TGTGCCACCAGCAGAGATAATTACAGGGGTTCCTACGAGCAGTACTTC
TRBJ1-5 | - | - | TRBV12-3/TRBV12-4 | CASSLAARPNQPQHF | TGTGCCAGCAGTTTAGCGGCTAGGCCTAATCAGCCCCAGCATTTT
TRBJ2-3 | - | many | TRBV28 | CASSGLRGITDTQYF | TGTGCCAGCAGCGGGCTGAGGGGGATCACAGATACGCAGTATTTT
TRBJ2-2 | - | - | TRBV24-1 | CATGQTNTGELFF | TGTGCCACGGGGCAGACGAACACCGGGGAGCTGTTTTTT
TRBJ2-5 | - | few | TRBV20-1 | CSARSRAQETQYF | TGCAGTGCTAGGAGCCGGGCACAAGAGACCCAGTACTTC
TRBJ2-3 | - | few | TRBV25-1 | CASSESPSRADTQYF | TGTGCCAGCAGTGAATCCCCTTCGCGGGCAGATACGCAGTATTTT
TRBJ1-4 | - | - | TRBV4-1 | CASSQADLGEKLFF | TGCGCCAGCAGCCAGGCCGATTTGGGTGAAAAACTGTTTTTT
TRBJ1-1 | TRBD1 | - | TRBV5-1 | CASSFLPGQKEAFF | TGCGCCAGCAGCTTTTTACCGGGACAGAAGGAAGCTTTCTTT
TRBJ2-1 | TRBD2 | - | TRBV4-1 | CASSQDGTGLAYNEQFF | TGCGCCAGCAGCCAAGATGGGACGGGACTAGCGTACAATGAGCAGTTCTTC
TRBJ2-7 | - | - | TRBV4-3 | CASSQRPAGATSYEQYF | TGCGCCAGCAGCCAGAGACCAGCAGGGGCGACTTCCTACGAGCAGTACTTC
TRBJ2-1 | TRBD2 | - | TRBV3-1 | CASSQDSGGRRPDEQFF | TGTGCCAGCAGCCAAGATTCGGGGGGTCGAAGGCCCGATGAGCAGTTCTTC
TRBJ2-7 | TRBD1 | few | TRBV5-1 | CASSATGIEQYF | TGCGCCAGCAGCGCGACAGGGATCGAGCAGTACTTC
TRBJ1-1 | - | - | TRBV3-1 | CASSLTGTMATEAFF | TGTGCCAGCAGCCTCACCGGGACCATGGCCACTGAAGCTTTCTTT
TRBJ1-5 | - | - | TRBV6-1 | CASSRYLASNQPQHF | TGTGCCAGCAGTCGCTACCTTGCTAGCAATCAGCCCCAGCATTTT
TRBJ2-1 | TRBD1 | - | TRBV11-1 | CASSLGVRTGSYNEQFF | TGTGCCAGCAGCTTAGGCGTTCGGACAGGCTCCTACAATGAGCAGTTCTTC
TRBJ2-7 | - | many | TRBV27 | CASSLGPDYEQYF | TGTGCCAGCAGTTTAGGGCCGGACTACGAGCAGTACTTC
TRBJ2-1 | - | few | TRBV25-1 | CASEGGWYNEQFF | TGTGCCAGCGAGGGGGGCTGGTACAATGAGCAGTTCTTC
TRBJ1-4 | - | - | TRBV18 | CASSPRPARLNEKLFF | TGTGCCAGCTCACCACGGCCCGCCAGGCTTAATGAAAAACTGTTTTTT